These 9 T cell receptor beta chains came from one sample sequenced in a study of early T cells in non-severe SARS-CoV-2 infection (dated by TCRdb to the early 2020s). Library prep was done by 5' RACE. Sequencing used a NextSeq 500. TCRdb cleaned the public reads at Q25 with fastp, built clones with MiXCR and kept in-frame beta chains. Rows are combined by CDR3 protein, so each entry shows the most common genes and DNA. For this sample the table gives some 36,000 distinct CDR3 sequences, of which about 6% were detected only once. Roughly 4.9% of the sample is taken by the ten largest. Input material: whole blood. These receptors all stem from an adult who was a healthcare worker with PCR-confirmed SARS-CoV-2 infection or an uninfected control (not recorded which).

This chain joins TRBV29-1 and TRBJ2-2; possibly TRBD1 for D (6 bases). Germline V gene lookup returns CDR1 SQVTM and CDR2 ANQGSEA. With 5 bases removed from V and 2 bases from J, the gap between germline ends came to 9 bases. The CDR3 contains 13 residues. The CDR3 region has the DNA TGCAGCGTTACGGACAGTAACACCGGGGAGCTGTTTTTT. Protein product: CSVTDSNTGELFF.

This clonotype has ten or more counts. Here the CDR3 reads CSARAGNWAYEQYF. The CDR3 nucleotides are TGCAGTGCTAGGGCAGGGAATTGGGCCTACGAGCAGTACTTC. J is TRBJ2-7 and V is TRBV20-1, with D possibly matching TRBD1 (5 bases). The CDR3 length is 14 residues. CDR1 DFQATT and CDR2 SNEGSKA come from the germline V gene (reference sequence). Trimming cost V 3 bases and J 2 bases, with 14 bases left between them.

This clonotype was counted a few times. The J gene is TRBJ2-7, the V gene TRBV20-1; D is undetermined. The CDR3 has 12 amino acids. Germline CDR1 DFQATT, CDR2 SNEGSKA (reference sequence). V was trimmed by 0 bases and J by 4 bases, leaving 7 bases between them. The chain's CDR3 is CSARDPMYEQYF. CDR3 coding DNA: TGCAGTGCTAGAGACCCGATGTACGAGCAGTACTTC.

This clonotype was seen repeatedly, ten times or more. The CDR3 DNA follows: TGCAGCGTTGGGCAGTACACCGGGGAGCTGTTTTTT. Amino acid sequence: CSVGQYTGELFF. V usage is TRBV29-1 and J usage is TRBJ2-2; unclear D gene. The CDR3 is 12 amino acids. CDR1 and CDR2 (germline): SQVTM, ANQGSEA. Deletions cut 4 bases from V and 3 bases from J, with 6 bases between.

This clonotype has at least ten counts. The rearrangement links TRBV6-4 to TRBJ2-3; TRBD2 matches at 9 bases. After removal of 5 bases from V and 5 bases from J, the junction contained 8 bases not matched to a gene. This CDR3 region has 15 residues. Germline V gene sequence: CDR1 MRHNA, CDR2 SNTAGT. The CDR3 DNA sequence: TGTGCCAGCAGTCCAAGAGCGGGAGGAGGAGATACGCAGTATTTT. Translating gives CASSPRAGGGDTQYF.

Many counts were recorded for this clonotype. The gene calls are TRBV24-1 and TRBJ2-5, with unresolved D. Germline V gene lookup returns CDR1 KGHDR and CDR2 SFDVKD. The CDR3 loop spans 16 amino acids. V dropped 3 bases and J dropped 5 bases, with 18 bases sitting between them. The CDR3: CATSDPHGRSQETQYF. The CDR3 DNA is TGTGCCACCAGTGATCCTCATGGACGGAGCCAGGAGACCCAGTACTTC.

This sequence joins TRBV7-9 and TRBJ2-7; D perhaps matches TRBD1 (6 bases). Between the trimmed V and J ends, which lost 1 base and 2 bases, there was a span of 15 bases. This CDR3 region has 16 residues. Germline CDR1 reads SEHNR; CDR2 reads FQNEAQ (reference sequence). CDR3 nucleotide sequence: TGTGCCAGCAGCTTAGGGGGTGGACAGTCCCCCTACGAGCAGTACTTC. It encodes CASSLGGGQSPYEQYF.

This clonotype was seen repeatedly, ten times or more. The rearrangement links TRBV29-1 to TRBJ1-1; D is perhaps TRBD1 (6 bases). The CDR3 has 11 residues. Germline-derived CDR1 and CDR2 are SQVTM and ANQGSEA. V lost 7 bases and J 6 bases, leaving 12 bases between the germline ends. The CDR3 spells CSGVQGPEAFF. DNA for the CDR3: TGCAGCGGCGTACAGGGACCTGAAGCTTTCTTT.

This clonotype occurred many times. The V gene is TRBV24-1, the J gene TRBJ2-1; TRBD2 aligns across 10 bases. Trimming at V came to 5 bases and at J to 1 base, leaving 4 bases not matched to a gene. There are 16 residues in the CDR3. CDR1 KGHDR and CDR2 SFDVKD come from the germline V gene. Here the CDR3 DNA reads TGTGCCACCAGTGGGCCTAGCGGGAGTTCCTACAATGAGCAGTTCTTC. Its translation is CATSGPSGSSYNEQFF.